The clone carrying this TCR beta chain is labeled as medium-sized. Its target is unknown. The sample comes from a study of early stage breast cancer tumors. Across the study: Samples were sequenced at around 10-fold average coverage.

Broader study findings: Compared with adjacent normal breast, tumors showed approximately 2.5-fold denser, more clonal T cells. Chain pairing and CD4, CD8 or FOXP3 expression were not captured.

Profiled with immunoSEQ multiplex PCR; TCRdb holds only in-frame clones, not every one. The sample gives roughly 30,000 clones, 80% of which show up once; about 13% is in the top ten. The CDR3 sequence is 14 residues long. Germline V gene data show CDR1 as SGHNT and CDR2 as YYREEE (reference sequence). Trimming stripped 4 bases from V and 3 bases from J, with 13 bases between. The receptor was isolated from a person in their sixties or seventies with breast cancer. This rearrangement joins TRBV5-4 to TRBJ1-2; D might be TRBD1 (6 bases). Source material: blood. CDR3 sequence reads: CASSTHRVDYGYTF. In nucleotides, the CDR3 is TGTGCCAGCAGCACCCACAGGGTGGACTATGGCTACACCTTC.